The TCR beta chain under discussion was sequenced for a study of T cell responses to AZD1222 COVID-19 vaccine. To note about this clone: Its cognate antigen is unknown.

Germline loops: CDR1 MNHNY, CDR2 SVGAGI (reference sequence). This CDR3 is built from 14 residues. V dropped 0 bases and J dropped 6 bases, with 9 bases sitting between them. Using immunoSEQ multiplex PCR, the repertoire was profiled, and TCRdb retains in-frame clones only, with some absent. Of roughly 100,000 clones in the sample, roughly 91% were seen once. Study conclusions and caveats: Spike-specific TCR breadth and depth went up after people got two AZD1222 doses.

The gene calls are TRBV6-6 and TRBJ1-5; D gene ambiguous. This TCR was sampled from an adult in good health. Source: peripheral blood, taken on day 0 of AZD1222 vaccination. The DNA for the CDR3 is TGTGCCAGCAGTTACTCCTCTGGGAGTCAGCCCCAGCATTTT. Translating gives CASSYSSGSQPQHF.